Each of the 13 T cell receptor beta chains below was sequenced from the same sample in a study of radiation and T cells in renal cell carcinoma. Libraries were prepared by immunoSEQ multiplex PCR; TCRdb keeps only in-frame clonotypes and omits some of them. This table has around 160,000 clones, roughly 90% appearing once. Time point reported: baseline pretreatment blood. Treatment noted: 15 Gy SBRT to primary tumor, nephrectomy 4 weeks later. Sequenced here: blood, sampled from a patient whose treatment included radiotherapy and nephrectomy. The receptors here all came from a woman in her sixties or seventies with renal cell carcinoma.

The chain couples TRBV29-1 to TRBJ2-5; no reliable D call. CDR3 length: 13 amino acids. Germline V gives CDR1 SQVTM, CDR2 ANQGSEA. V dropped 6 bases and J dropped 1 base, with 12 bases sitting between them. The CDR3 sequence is CSVQPESQETQYF. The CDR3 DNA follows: TGCAGCGTCCAACCCGAAAGCCAAGAGACCCAGTACTTC.

CDR3 sequence: CASSVGAGALLDTQYF. For the CDR3, the DNA is TGTGCCAGCAGCGTAGGAGCGGGGGCCCTCCTGGATACGCAGTATTTT. V usage is TRBV9 and J usage is TRBJ2-3; 8 nucleotides align to TRBD2. There are 16 residues in the CDR3. CDR1 is SGDLS, CDR2 YYNGEE, per germline. The trim removed 0 bases at V and 6 bases at J, leaving 9 bases unmatched.

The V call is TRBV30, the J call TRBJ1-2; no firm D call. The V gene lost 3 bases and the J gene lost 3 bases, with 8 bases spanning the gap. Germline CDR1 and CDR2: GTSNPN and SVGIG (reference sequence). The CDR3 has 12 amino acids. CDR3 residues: CAWRSIDYGYTF. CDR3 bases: TGTGCCTGGAGGTCTATAGACTATGGCTACACCTTC. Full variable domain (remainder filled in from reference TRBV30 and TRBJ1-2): SQTIHQWPATLVQPVGSPLSLECTVEGTSNPNLYWYRQAAGRGLQLLFYSVGIGQISSEVPQNLSASRPQDRQFILSSKKLLLSDSGFYLCAWRSIDYGYTFGSGTRLTVV.

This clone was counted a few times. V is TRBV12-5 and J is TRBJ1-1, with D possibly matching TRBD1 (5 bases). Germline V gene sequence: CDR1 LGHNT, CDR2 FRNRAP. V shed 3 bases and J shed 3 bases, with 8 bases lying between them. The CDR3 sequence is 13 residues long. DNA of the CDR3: TGTGCTAGTGGTTTTCAGGGTTACACTGAAGCTTTCTTT. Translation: CASGFQGYTEAFF.

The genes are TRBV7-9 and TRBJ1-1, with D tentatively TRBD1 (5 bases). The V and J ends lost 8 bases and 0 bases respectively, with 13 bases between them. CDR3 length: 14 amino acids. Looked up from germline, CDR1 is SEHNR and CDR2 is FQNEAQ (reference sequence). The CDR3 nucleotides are TGTGCCAGCCAGGGACTCTACTTGAACACTGAAGCTTTCTTT. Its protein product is CASQGLYLNTEAFF. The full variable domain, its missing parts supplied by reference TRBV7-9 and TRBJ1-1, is DTGVSQNPRHKITKRGQNVTFRCDPISEHNRLYWYRQTLGQGPEFLTYFQNEAQLEKSRLLSDRFSAERPKGSFSTLEIQRTEQGDSAMYLCASQGLYLNTEAFFGQGTRLTVV.

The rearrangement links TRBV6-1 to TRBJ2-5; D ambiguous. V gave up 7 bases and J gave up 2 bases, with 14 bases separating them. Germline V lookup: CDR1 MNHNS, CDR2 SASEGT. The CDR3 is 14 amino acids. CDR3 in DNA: TGTGCCAGCAAAGGAGAGACAAGACAAGAGACCCAGTACTTC. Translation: CASKGETRQETQYF.

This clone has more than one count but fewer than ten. CDR3 sequence (DNA): TGTGCCAGTAGGGCTGGTAATTCACCCCTCCACTTT. Translation: CASRAGNSPLHF. V and J are TRBV19 and TRBJ1-6; unclear D gene. Germline V gives CDR1 LNHDA, CDR2 SQIVND (reference sequence). The germline V and J ends were trimmed by 6 bases and 6 bases, with 6 bases remaining between them. The length of the CDR3 is 12 residues.

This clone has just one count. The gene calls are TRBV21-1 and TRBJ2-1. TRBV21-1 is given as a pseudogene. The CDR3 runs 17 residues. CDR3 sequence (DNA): TGTGCCAGCAGCACCAACCCGTGGCTCTACGATCGCAATGAGCAGTTCTTC. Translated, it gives CASSTNPWLYDRNEQFF.

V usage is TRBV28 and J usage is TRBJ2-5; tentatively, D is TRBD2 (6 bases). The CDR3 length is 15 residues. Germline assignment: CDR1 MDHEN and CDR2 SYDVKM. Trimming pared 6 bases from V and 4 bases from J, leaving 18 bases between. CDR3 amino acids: CASSTLIGGGETQYF. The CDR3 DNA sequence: TGTGCCAGCAGCACCCTCATTGGGGGAGGAGAGACCCAGTACTTC.

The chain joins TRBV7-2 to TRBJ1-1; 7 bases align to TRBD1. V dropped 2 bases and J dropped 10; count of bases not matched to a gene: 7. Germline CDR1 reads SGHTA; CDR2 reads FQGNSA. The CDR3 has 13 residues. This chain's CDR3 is CASSLFRRGPAFF. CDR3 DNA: TGTGCCAGCAGCTTATTCCGGAGGGGGCCAGCTTTCTTT.

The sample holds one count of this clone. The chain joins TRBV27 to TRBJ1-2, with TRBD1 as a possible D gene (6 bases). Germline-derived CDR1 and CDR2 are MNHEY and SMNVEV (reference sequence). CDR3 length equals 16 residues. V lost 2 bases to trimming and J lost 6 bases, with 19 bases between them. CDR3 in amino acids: CASSLEAPSQGNGYTF. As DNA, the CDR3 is TGTGCCAGCAGTTTAGAGGCCCCGTCTCAGGGGAATGGCTACACCTTC.

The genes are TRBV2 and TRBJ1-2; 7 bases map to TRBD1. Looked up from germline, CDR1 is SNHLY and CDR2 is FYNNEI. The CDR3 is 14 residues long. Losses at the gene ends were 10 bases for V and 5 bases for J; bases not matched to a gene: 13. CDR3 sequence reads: CATSSTGTFYGYTF. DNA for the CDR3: TGTGCCACTTCTTCGACAGGGACTTTTTATGGCTACACCTTC.

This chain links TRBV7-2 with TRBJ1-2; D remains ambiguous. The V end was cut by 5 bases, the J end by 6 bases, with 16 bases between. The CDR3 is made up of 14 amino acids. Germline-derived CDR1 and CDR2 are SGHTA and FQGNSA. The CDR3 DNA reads TGTGCCAGCAGCCCCCAAGGCAGGATCCATGGCTACACCTTC. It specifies CASSPQGRIHGYTF.